The source of this T cell receptor beta chain is a study of cytomegalovirus exposure and HLA in healthy donors. Notes on this clone: The sample holds other DNA sequences that translate to the same CDR3.

The CDR3 totals 16 residues. Germline loops: CDR1 SGHRS, CDR2 YFSETQ. V lost 0 bases and J lost 7; bases outside the gene matches: 9. The PCR ran on 60 Vbeta and 13 Jbeta primers. Sequenced by immunoSEQ multiplex PCR; TCRdb stores in-frame clones only, minus some. The sample shows roughly 150,000 clones, more than 65% of them seen only once. The specimen was PBMCs. The clonotype originates from a woman in her 30s in good health and CMV-seronegative. The chain joins TRBV5-1 to TRBJ2-1; 8 positions agree with TRBD2. CDR3 in amino acids: CASSLEGLAGYNEQFF. The DNA of the CDR3 is TGCGCCAGCAGCTTGGAAGGGCTAGCGGGTTATAATGAGCAGTTCTTC.